The text below deals with one T cell receptor (beta chain). Its antigen is still unknown. In the same sample, other DNA sequences code for this CDR3. These data originate in a study of cytomegalovirus exposure and HLA in healthy donors. Germline assignment: CDR1 SGDLS and CDR2 YYNGEE. V lost 0 bases, J lost 5 bases, and 6 bases stayed unmatched. The CDR3 has 15 residues. Study results and limitations: The productive fraction for most TCR beta V segments was about 90% or about 30% in an earlier analysis.

PCR primers comprised 60 Vbeta and 13 Jbeta primers. Authors' data handling: Around 10 million shared chains were among tens of millions of unique TCR beta chains counted in a later analysis. The repertoire was sequenced with immunoSEQ multiplex PCR; TCRdb's copy has only in-frame clones and lacks some. V, J and clone size were drawn from that table, and D and trimming were deduced from the DNA. The sample yields around 250,000 clones, approximately 82% seen once. The sequenced sample was PBMCs. The rearrangement links TRBV9 to TRBJ2-5; TRBD2 aligns across 8 bases. The clonotype was recovered from a woman aged 55-69 years in good health and CMV-seropositive. As DNA, the CDR3 is TGTGCCAGCAGCGTAGACGGAGCGGGAGTTGAGACCCAGTACTTC. Translated, it gives CASSVDGAGVETQYF.